This T cell receptor beta chain was sequenced during a study of molecular identifiers for immune sequencing clone quantification. On the study more broadly: In replicates, RNA from about 20,000 or 100,000 naive CD8 cells was split five ways, four sequenced. Study results and caveats: Detecting spiked Jurkat TCR RNA from one cell among around 950,000 naive cells was reportedly possible. Over 98% of effector molecules, yet under 1% of naive-cell molecules, were held by clones above 20 RNA copies.

The CDR3 is made up of 18 amino acids. Germline V lookup: CDR1 SGHDT, CDR2 YYEEEE. Trimming left V 4 bases short and J 8 bases short, with 25 bases between. As for this clonotype: Its antigen remains unknown. Possible read error: a much larger clone is one base away.

Using its own MiXCR run on the PCR reads, TCRdb lists one record per CDR3 protein. Of 490,000 or so distinct CDR3 sequences in the sample, roughly 23% were seen once. The V gene is TRBV5-6, the J gene TRBJ1-6; the D gene is possibly TRBD1 (5 bases). Source material: naive CD8+ T cells from blood, with Jurkat cell RNA spiked in. Subset described: FACS-sorted CD8+CD4-CCR7+CD45RA+ naive T cells. The sequence derives from a human donor in good health. Some libraries in this study had Jurkat cell RNA spiked in. CDR3 region: CASSPERGALPHDSPLHF. For the CDR3, the DNA is TGTGCCAGCAGCCCGGAGAGGGGAGCCCTTCCCCATGATTCACCCCTCCACTTT.